The 13 T cell receptor beta chains below all came from one sample that was sequenced in a study of blood T cell repertoires in COVID-19. Repertoires were generated with immunoSEQ multiplex PCR, while TCRdb's copy carries only in-frame clones and drops some. Of 100,000 or so clones listed, roughly 80% are singletons. The sample taken for sequencing was peripheral blood. These receptors were taken from an elderly woman with acute or convalescent COVID-19.

This clone was detected a few times. V and J are TRBV19 and TRBJ1-1, with D maybe TRBD1 (6 bases). The CDR3 is 15 residues long. The ends were cut back, 1 base at V and 2 bases at J, with 11 bases in the middle. The germline gives CDR1 LNHDA, CDR2 SQIVND (reference sequence). For the CDR3, the DNA is TGTGCCAGTAGTATAGCGGGACATCCTAACACTGAAGCTTTCTTT. Amino acid sequence: CASSIAGHPNTEAFF.

CDR3 sequence: CASSQEQGVYQPQHF. The CDR3, as DNA: TGCGCCAGCAGCCAAGAACAGGGGGTTTACCAGCCCCAGCATTTT. The V call is TRBV4-3, the J call TRBJ1-5; 8 bases map to TRBD1. The CDR3 covers 15 residues. Trimming cost V 0 bases and J 7 bases; bases outside gene matches: 5. CDR1 and CDR2 from the germline V gene are LGHNA and YSLEER.

This chain joins TRBV15 and TRBJ2-3; D possibly corresponds to TRBD1 (5 bases). V lost 1 base and J lost 8, with 10 bases in between. The CDR3 sequence is 13 residues long. Germline lookup yields CDR1 LNHNV and CDR2 YYDKDF (reference sequence). DNA for the CDR3: TGTGCCACCAGCAGAGGGGCCCAGGGTACGCAGTATTTT. This sequence encodes CATSRGAQGTQYF.

This chain links TRBV5-1 with TRBJ2-5; a possible D gene is TRBD1 (6 bases). The CDR3 loop spans 11 amino acids. V shed 0 bases and J shed 9 bases, with 6 bases lying between them. The germline CDR1 and CDR2 sequences are SGHRS and YFSETQ. The CDR3 DNA reads as TGCGCCAGCAGCTTGGAGGGGGCCCAGTACTTC. It is translated as CASSLEGAQYF.

This chain joins TRBV28 and TRBJ2-3; 9 nucleotides align to TRBD1. Germline assignment: CDR1 MDHEN and CDR2 SYDVKM. The V and J ends lost 6 bases and 1 base, in that order; junction bases with no gene match: 5. The CDR3 is made up of 15 amino acids. In DNA form, the CDR3 reads TGTGCCAGCAGGTCCCACAGGGGGCGCACAGATACGCAGTATTTT. Protein sequence: CASRSHRGRTDTQYF.

In the case of this clone: At one end, the junction sequence differs from germline, possibly due to a read error. The J gene is TRBJ2-2, the V gene TRBV28; the D is unclear. This CDR3 comprises 14 residues. CDR1 and CDR2 (germline): MDHEN, SYDVKM. CDR3 residues: CASSFVQNAGELFF. CDR3 nucleotide sequence: TGTGCCAGCAGTTTTGTCCAGAACGCCGGGGAGCTGTTTTTT.

This clone was seen only a few times. The chain has TRBV5-4 and TRBJ2-2; D possibly corresponds to TRBD2 (7 bases). Germline V gives CDR1 SGHNT, CDR2 YYREEE (reference sequence). The germline V and J ends were trimmed by 0 bases and 2 bases, with 14 bases remaining between them. CDR3 length equals 17 residues. The CDR3: CASSLGAGASNTGELFF. CDR3 DNA sequence: TGTGCCAGCAGCTTGGGGGCGGGGGCGAGTAACACCGGGGAGCTGTTTTTT.

Comments on this clone: Other DNA sequences in the same sample also yield this CDR3. The chain recombines TRBV5-1 with TRBJ2-5; 8 bases align to TRBD1. The CDR3 runs to 15 residues. Trimming cost V 0 bases and J 5 bases; bases outside gene matches: 6. In germline, CDR1 is SGHRS, CDR2 YFSETQ. In DNA, the CDR3 is TGCGCCAGCAGCTTGGGGACAGGGACTGGGGAGACCCAGTACTTC. Protein: CASSLGTGTGETQYF.

V gene TRBV3-1 (or the pseudogene TRBV3-2) combines with J gene TRBJ1-1, with TRBD1 matching over 8 bases. This CDR3 comprises 13 residues. Germline V gene data show CDR1 as LGHDT and CDR2 as YNNKEL (reference sequence). V shed 4 bases and J 4 bases; nucleotides not matched to a gene: 2. CDR3 region: CASSRTGPTEAFF. The CDR3 DNA sequence: TGTGCCAGCAGCCGGACAGGGCCCACTGAAGCTTTCTTT.

The rearrangement links TRBV29-1 to TRBJ2-3, with D possibly being TRBD2 (6 bases). V shed 4 bases and J shed 2 bases, with 13 bases lying between them. The CDR3 sequence is 14 residues long. Germline V gene sequence: CDR1 SQVTM, CDR2 ANQGSEA. The CDR3 nucleotides read TGCAGCGTTGGCTCGGGAGAGATCACAGATACGCAGTATTTT. It is translated as CSVGSGEITDTQYF.

V gene TRBV5-4 combines with J gene TRBJ2-5; 8 bases agree with TRBD2. Germline CDR1 reads SGHNT; CDR2 reads YYREEE (reference sequence). This CDR3 has 14 residues. V was pared by 0 bases and J by 3 bases, with 1 base of the junction left unmatched. DNA of the CDR3: TGTGCCAGCAGCTTGGTACTAGCGGAAGAGACCCAGTACTTC. Its translation: CASSLVLAEETQYF.

This chain joins TRBV18 and TRBJ2-1; 12 positions match TRBD1. Per germline, CDR1 KGHSH and CDR2 LQKENI. The CDR3 spans 14 residues. V lost 4 bases, J lost 8 bases, and 3 bases stayed unmatched. The CDR3 here is CASSRGTGGDEQFF. The CDR3 coding sequence is TGTGCCAGCTCACGCGGGACAGGGGGCGATGAGCAGTTCTTC.

This chain connects TRBV5-1 to TRBJ1-4, with 9 bases identical to TRBD1. The trim removed 4 bases at V and 8 bases at J, leaving 9 bases unmatched. The CDR3 is made up of 15 amino acids. The germline CDR1 and CDR2 sequences are SGHRS and YFSETQ. The CDR3 loop reads CASSKETGGGEKLFF. DNA of the CDR3: TGCGCCAGCAGCAAAGAGACAGGGGGAGGGGAAAAACTGTTTTTT.